This T cell receptor beta chain was sequenced during a study of Ad26.COV2.S vaccination and SARS-CoV-2 variants. Study summary: Donor was one of the participants in the Ad26.COV2.S arm of the COV1001 trial. Doses of Ad26.COV2.S were injected into muscle once or twice, 56 days apart.

Sequenced by immunoSEQ multiplex PCR; TCRdb stores in-frame clones only, minus some. The repertoire holds around 450,000 clones, with 85% to 90% as singletons. In this sample, this clone turned up many times. The ends lost 3 bases at V and 9 bases at J; junction bases unmatched: 9. This CDR3 spans 15 amino acids. In germline, CDR1 is DFQATT, CDR2 SNEGSKA (reference sequence). Treatment defined: approximately 18 received Ad26.COV2.S at low or high dose, single or two shots; about 5 received placebo; per-sample allocation not given. At day 63 after the first vaccine or placebo injection, samples were drawn.

The chain couples TRBV20-1 to TRBJ1-6; TRBD1 matches at 9 bases. The clonotype was recovered from a person aged 18-65 years who received the Ad26.COV2.S COVID-19 vaccine or a placebo. This specimen consisted of peripheral blood, obtained in a trial of Ad26.COV2.S vaccine versus placebo. The CDR3 coding sequence is TGCAGTGCTAGTCCAACCGGGACAGGGAGTTCACCCCTCCACTTT. Protein: CSASPTGTGSSPLHF.